Reported below is one T cell receptor beta chain. Per the original methods: Reference gene primer amplification gave estimated nucleated cell counts. Clones were read by immunoSEQ multiplex PCR, and TCRdb kept only the in-frame ones, dropping some. V and J calls and clone size follow that table, whereas D and trimming were derived from the DNA. The profile shows approximately 100,000 clones, around 87% of them singletons. With 3 bases clipped from V and 7 bases from J, the junction kept 3 bases outside the gene matches. Germline V gene lookup returns CDR1 LNHNV and CDR2 YYDKDF (reference sequence). The CDR3 is made up of 13 amino acids. The entry originates in a study of blood T cell repertoires in COVID-19. Study at large: Both acute and convalescent COVID-19 samples were obtained from the United States, Italy and Spain. Sources were T cells, B-cell-depleted T cells, or PBMCs; the material itself was cDNA or gDNA.

The chain has TRBV15 and TRBJ1-2, with TRBD1 matching over 9 bases. The TCR comes from a woman aged 30 to 39 with acute or convalescent COVID-19. The sequencing input was peripheral blood. The CDR3 nucleotides read TGTGCCACCAGCAGCGAGACAGGGGGTGGCTACACCTTC. This codes for CATSSETGGGYTF.